This entry features one T cell receptor beta chain sequence. The antigen remains undetermined. TCRdb re-called the 5' RACE reads with MiXCR, one entry per CDR3 protein. The sample includes about 340,000 distinct CDR3 sequences, approximately 3.9% of them seen just once. This sample was taken from a study of T cells after yellow fever vaccination. CDR3 length: 18 amino acids. V shed 1 base, J shed 0 bases, and the junction held 11 bases outside the gene matches. Germline-derived CDR1 and CDR2 are MNHEY and SMNVEV (reference sequence). Study-wide findings and caveats: Clones that expanded after primary vaccination mostly reappeared after the booster (roughly 95% CD4, 80% to 90% CD8). The CD4 and CD8 compartments had a small share of their clonotypes in common. Abundant bulk-derived clonotypes could contaminate FACS-sorted repertoires.

The TCR was taken from a man in his late teens or twenties who received the YFV17D yellow fever vaccine. This material consisted of PBMCs, taken 5 days after the yellow fever booster vaccination. V is TRBV27 and J is TRBJ1-1; 7 bases agree with TRBD1. CDR3 sequence (DNA): TGTGCCAGCAGTTTATTGTCCCCCCTGACAGGGTTGAACACTGAAGCTTTCTTT. Amino acid sequence: CASSLLSPLTGLNTEAFF.